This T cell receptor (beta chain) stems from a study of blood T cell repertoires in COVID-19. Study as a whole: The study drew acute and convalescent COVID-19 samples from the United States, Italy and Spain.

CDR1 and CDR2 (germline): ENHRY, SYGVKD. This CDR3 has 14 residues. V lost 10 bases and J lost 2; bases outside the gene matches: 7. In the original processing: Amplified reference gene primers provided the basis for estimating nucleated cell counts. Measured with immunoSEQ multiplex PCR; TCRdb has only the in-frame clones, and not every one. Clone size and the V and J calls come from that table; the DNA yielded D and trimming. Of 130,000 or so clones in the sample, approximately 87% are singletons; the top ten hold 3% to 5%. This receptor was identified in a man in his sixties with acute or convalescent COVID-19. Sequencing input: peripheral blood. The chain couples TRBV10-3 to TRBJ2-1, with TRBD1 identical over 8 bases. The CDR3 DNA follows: TGTGCCAGCATGACAGGGGCAACCTACAATGAGCAGTTCTTC. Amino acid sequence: CASMTGATYNEQFF.